The clone carrying this T cell receptor (beta chain) was recorded many times. TCRdb passed the RACE reads through MiXCR, listing each CDR3 protein once. This table holds 200,000 to 300,000 distinct CDR3 sequences, about 9.4% found once. These data originate in a study of human T cells and chemical hapten exposure. At the level of the study: The study sensitized with 2% DPC on an approximately 2 cm by approximately 2 cm patch of upper inner arm skin.

The CDR3 runs to 17 residues. Trimming cost V 6 bases and J 5 bases, with 24 bases left between them. Specified time point: pre-sensitization, week 0. Documented treatment: therapeutic diphenylcyclopropenone sensitization with weekly scalp DPC. The receptor was isolated from a woman aged 40 to 50 with alopecia areata. Some clones in this sample may be carry-over from other donors' samples. The chain links TRBV6-7 to TRBJ2-3; D perhaps matches TRBD1 (6 bases). TRBV6-7 carries the ORF label, with uncertain function. Specimen: whole blood, collected in connection with sensitization to the hapten diphenylcyclopropenone (DPC). Written as DNA, the CDR3 is TGTGCCAGCAGGTCAATTATGGCGCCAGGGGCGGTAGATACGCAGTATTTT. Translation gives CASRSIMAPGAVDTQYF.